Described below is a single T cell receptor beta chain sequence and its context. Its antigen is unknown. This specimen belongs to a study of OX40 agonist ivuxolimab in advanced cancers. Study details: The patients received ivuxolimab by intravenous route every 2 weeks at 0.01 to 10 mg/kg. General observations from the study: CD4+ and CD8+ T cells in blood underwent clonal expansion by week 6 at 0.1 to 3.0 mg/kg.

Data came from immunoSEQ multiplex PCR; TCRdb stores just in-frame clones and leaves some out. The sample shows more than 8,500 clones, more than 70% of them seen only once. The sample in question was CD4+ or CD8+ T cells sorted from blood, obtained in a trial of the OX40 agonist ivuxolimab. The clonotype was recovered from an adult with an advanced solid tumor such as melanoma, head and neck, liver or kidney cancer.

CDR3 in DNA: TGTGCCAGCAGCCCTTTGGGGGTGACAGGGACTGAAGCTTTCTTT. Protein: CASSPLGVTGTEAFF. The chain links TRBV7-9 to TRBJ1-1; TRBD1 agrees at 7 bases. The CDR3 sequence is 15 residues long. Trimming took 5 bases from V and 5 from J; bases not matched to a gene: 11. Germline CDR1 SEHNR, CDR2 FQNEAQ (reference sequence). The full variable domain, with the rest looked up from reference TRBV7-9 and TRBJ1-1, is DTGVSQNPRHKITKRGQNVTFRCDPISEHNRLYWYRQTLGQGPEFLTYFQNEAQLEKSRLLSDRFSAERPKGSFSTLEIQRTEQGDSAMYLCASSPLGVTGTEAFFGQGTRLTVV.